What follows are 14 T cell receptor beta chains derived from one specimen sequenced in a study of blood T cell repertoires in COVID-19. The method was immunoSEQ multiplex PCR; TCRdb's version includes in-frame clones alone and lacks a portion of them. The sample lists around 71,000 clones, 85% to 90% seen once, with roughly 5.5% in the top ten. The sample was peripheral blood. The receptor set was obtained from a man older than 75 with acute or convalescent COVID-19.

This chain connects TRBV6-2 or TRBV6-3 to TRBJ2-3, with 7 positions matching TRBD1. The CDR3 consists of 17 residues. V was pared by 0 bases and J by 4 bases, with 10 bases of the junction left unmatched. Germline V gives CDR1 MNHEY, CDR2 SVGEGT. The CDR3 nucleotides read TGTGCCAGCAGTTACTCCCTACAGGGGTTGGTCGCAGATACGCAGTATTTT. Amino acid sequence: CASSYSLQGLVADTQYF.

The rearrangement links TRBV6-5 to TRBJ1-2; D remains unclear. V lost 3 bases and J lost 1, with 12 bases in between. Germline V gene lookup returns CDR1 MNHEY and CDR2 SVGAGI. This CDR3 spans 15 amino acids. The CDR3 protein is CASSYNREFNYGYTF. CDR3 sequence (DNA): TGTGCCAGCAGTTATAACCGGGAATTTAACTATGGCTACACCTTC.

This chain connects TRBV19 to TRBJ2-5; D perhaps matches TRBD1 (5 bases). Per germline, CDR1 LNHDA and CDR2 SQIVND (reference sequence). V lost 6 bases and J lost 1, with 9 bases in between. The CDR3 has 13 amino acids. The CDR3 coding sequence is TGTGCCAGTAGCCAGGGTGTCCAAGAGACCCAGTACTTC. It specifies CASSQGVQETQYF.

The CDR3 is CASSLVRPGGVDEQYF. Here the CDR3 DNA reads TGTGCCAGCAGCTTGGTGCGGCCAGGGGGTGTGGACGAGCAGTACTTC. V and J are TRBV5-6 and TRBJ2-7; TRBD1 matches 7 bases. Germline trimming cut 0 bases from V and 5 bases from J; bases unmatched to any gene: 11. The CDR3 covers 16 residues. Germline-derived CDR1 and CDR2 are SGHDT and YYEEEE.

This chain connects TRBV10-2 to TRBJ1-2; no reliable D call. Germline loops: CDR1 WSHSY, CDR2 SAAADI. This CDR3 comprises 14 residues. Trimming pared 6 bases from V and 2 bases from J, leaving 13 bases between. As DNA, the CDR3 is TGCGCCAGCAGACCCCTCGCGGAGAACTATGGCTACACCTTC. This codes for CASRPLAENYGYTF.

The rearrangement uses TRBV6-5 and TRBJ1-1, with D possibly TRBD1 on 5 matching bases. The germline V gene has CDR1 MNHEY and CDR2 SVGAGI. The CDR3 totals 12 residues. Deletions cut 3 bases from V and 5 bases from J, with 7 bases between. The CDR3 region has the DNA TGTGCCAGCAGTTATGGGGGGACTGAAGCTTTCTTT. Encoded protein: CASSYGGTEAFF.

This chain links TRBV7-2 with TRBJ1-2, with D possibly being TRBD1 (6 bases). Germline V CDR1 and CDR2: SGHTA, FQGNSA. Trimming shortened V by 6 bases and J by 0 bases, and 14 bases separated the two germline ends. The CDR3 runs to 15 residues. In nucleotides, the CDR3 is TGTGCCAGCAGTCAGGACAGTTCAGCTAACTATGGCTACACCTTC. As protein: CASSQDSSANYGYTF.

This chain joins TRBV10-3 and TRBJ2-1, with 8 bases fitting TRBD2. Trimming took 7 bases from V and 2 from J; bases not matched to a gene: 4. From germline, CDR1 is ENHRY and CDR2 SYGVKD. CDR3 length equals 14 residues. The CDR3 reads CAINSGLAYNEQFF. CDR3 sequence (DNA): TGTGCCATCAATTCGGGACTAGCCTACAATGAGCAGTTCTTC.

V is TRBV19 and J is TRBJ2-7, with 10 bases matching TRBD1. V shed 4 bases, J shed 5 bases, and the junction held 8 bases outside the gene matches. Germline CDR1 and CDR2: LNHDA and SQIVND (reference sequence). The CDR3 length is 15 residues. The CDR3 protein is CASSNPGQGTDEQYF. The CDR3 nucleotides read TGTGCCAGTAGTAACCCGGGACAGGGGACGGACGAGCAGTACTTC.

The V gene is TRBV5-4, the J gene TRBJ2-3; TRBD2 might be the D (6 bases). CDR3 length equals 14 residues. V was clipped by 4 bases and J by 0 bases, with 9 bases between them. Germline V lookup: CDR1 SGHNT, CDR2 YYREEE (reference sequence). CDR3 loop: CASSEGLSTDTQYF. The CDR3 coding sequence is TGTGCCAGCAGCGAGGGACTGAGCACAGATACGCAGTATTTT.

This clone was observed a few times. The V call is TRBV6-2 or TRBV6-3, the J call TRBJ2-7; 10 nucleotides align to TRBD2. Per germline, CDR1 MNHEY and CDR2 SVGEGT. This CDR3 region has 17 residues. Losses at the gene ends were 3 bases for V and 3 bases for J; bases not matched to a gene: 11. This CDR3 is CASSYALFTSGNYEQYF. For the CDR3, the DNA is TGTGCCAGCAGTTATGCTCTTTTTACTAGCGGGAACTACGAGCAGTACTTC.

The CDR3 here is CASSSSGTGVYEQYF. The CDR3 DNA reads TGTGCCAGCAGCTCATCCGGGACAGGGGTCTACGAGCAGTACTTC. The V call is TRBV5-4, the J call TRBJ2-7, with TRBD1 matching 10 bases. The CDR3 totals 15 residues. J gave up 3 bases and V 3 bases, and 6 bases lay outside the gene matches. Germline assignment: CDR1 SGHNT and CDR2 YYREEE (reference sequence). The full variable domain, its missing parts supplied by reference TRBV5-4 and TRBJ2-7, is ETGVTQSPTHLIKTRGQQVTLRCSSQSGHNTVSWYQQALGQGPQFIFQYYREEENGRGNFPPRFSGLQFPNYSSELNVNALELDDSALYLCASSSSGTGVYEQYFGPGTRLTVT.

The chain is built from TRBV7-8 and TRBJ1-2, with 11 positions matching TRBD1. The CDR3 contains 18 residues. The germline gives CDR1 SGHVS, CDR2 FQNEAQ. The ends lost 1 base at V and 4 bases at J; junction bases unmatched: 11. The CDR3 is CASSLGGQGAKKGYGYTF. In nucleotides, the CDR3 is TGTGCCAGCAGCTTAGGAGGACAGGGGGCTAAAAAAGGCTATGGCTACACCTTC.

In this sample, this clone turned up a few times. CDR3 sequence reads: CASSLRDSNSPLHF. CDR3 nucleotides: TGTGCCAGCAGCCTAAGGGACAGCAATTCACCCCTCCACTTT. This rearrangement joins TRBV7-3 to TRBJ1-6; 7 nucleotides agree with TRBD1. The CDR3 totals 14 residues. Germline V gene sequence: CDR1 SGHTA, CDR2 FQGTGA. V shed 5 bases and J 7 bases; nucleotides not matched to a gene: 5.